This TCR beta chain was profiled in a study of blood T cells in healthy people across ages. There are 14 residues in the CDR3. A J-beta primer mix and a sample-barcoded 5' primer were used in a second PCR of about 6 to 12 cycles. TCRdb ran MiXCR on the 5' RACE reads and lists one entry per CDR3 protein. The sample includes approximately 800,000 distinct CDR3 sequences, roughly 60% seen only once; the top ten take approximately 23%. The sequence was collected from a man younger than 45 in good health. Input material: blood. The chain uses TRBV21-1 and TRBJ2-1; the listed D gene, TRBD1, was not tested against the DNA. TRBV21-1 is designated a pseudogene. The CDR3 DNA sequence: TGTGCCAGCAGTGTGGGACCGAGGTACAATGAGCAGTTCTTC. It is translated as CASSVGPRYNEQFF.